One TCR beta chain is described in this entry. The data derive from a study of CD8 T cells in Susac syndrome. The T cells that were sequenced for TCR beta were CD8+ and CD4+ cells from blood. When the RNA was reverse transcribed, random hexamers were used with an input of 0.5 to 1 ug. Amplification of TCR beta CDR3 across 54 Vbeta and 13 Jbeta was performed with immunoSEQ multiplex PCR. A single record per CDR3 protein comes from TCRdb applying MiXCR to the immunoSEQ multiplex PCR reads. The data show some 220,000 distinct CDR3 sequences, 95% seen once. CDR1 and CDR2 (germline): DFQATT, SNEGSKA (reference sequence). The CDR3 extends over 13 amino acids. The V gene lost 6 bases and the J gene lost 3 bases, with 12 bases spanning the gap.

The receptor comes from a human donor with multiple sclerosis. Sequences were obtained from CD4+ T cells from PBMCs. The chain is built from TRBV20-1 and TRBJ2-1; D perhaps matches TRBD1 (6 bases). The CDR3 sequence is CSATGRSYNEQFF. DNA of the CDR3: TGCAGTGCGACAGGACGAAGCTACAATGAGCAGTTCTTC.